The 17 T cell receptor beta chains listed next were all sequenced from one sample in a study of CD8+CD57+ T cells in acquired aplastic anemia. The template for TCR beta VDJ and CDR3 sequence profiling was genomic DNA. TCRdb fed the reads into MiXCR, producing one record per CDR3 protein. The sample carries some 140,000 distinct CDR3 sequences, roughly 40% recorded once. The material sequenced was sorted CD4+, CD8+, or CD8+CD57+ T cells (not recorded which) from PBMCs. All receptors derive from a human donor in good health, serving as a control.

This clonotype was counted ten times or more. The chain couples TRBV14 to TRBJ1-2, with D perhaps matching TRBD1 (5 bases). The CDR3 loop spans 13 amino acids. From germline, CDR1 is SGHDN and CDR2 FVKESK. The V gene lost 4 bases and the J gene lost 8 bases, with 14 bases spanning the gap. The CDR3 here is CASSLGSRGGYTF. CDR3 DNA: TGTGCCAGCAGCCTCGGGAGTCGGGGCGGCTACACCTTC. Complete variable domain (other parts from reference TRBV14 and TRBJ1-2): EAGVTQFPSHSVIEKGQTVTLRCDPISGHDNLYWYRRVMGKEIKFLLHFVKESKQDESGMPNNRFLAERTGGTYSTLKVQPAELEDSGVYFCASSLGSRGGYTFGSGTRLTVV.

This clonotype was observed a single time. The genes are TRBV5-1 and TRBJ1-2; unclear D gene. The CDR3 totals 13 residues. From germline, CDR1 is SGHRS and CDR2 YFSETQ. The V and J ends lost 4 bases and 3 bases respectively, with 10 bases between them. Here the CDR3 DNA reads TGCGCCAGCAGCGCTAGGTCGGACTATGGCTACACCTTC. This translates into CASSARSDYGYTF.

The gene calls are TRBV6-1 and TRBJ1-1; D is unclear. Germline CDR1 reads MNHNS; CDR2 reads SASEGT. V dropped 8 bases and J dropped 0 bases, with 19 bases sitting between them. The CDR3 spans 16 residues. CDR3 amino acids: CASQALLPGMNTEAFF. CDR3 in DNA: TGTGCCAGCCAAGCTCTCTTACCGGGGATGAACACTGAAGCTTTCTTT.

The V gene is TRBV19, the J gene TRBJ1-2; D uncertain. Trimming pared 4 bases from V and 4 bases from J, leaving 13 bases between. Germline CDR1 LNHDA, CDR2 SQIVND (reference sequence). The length of the CDR3 is 14 residues. The CDR3 reads CASSTPSSAYGYTF. The CDR3 nucleotides read TGTGCCAGTAGTACCCCTTCGTCGGCCTATGGCTACACCTTC.

This clonotype was picked up many times. This chain joins TRBV19 and TRBJ2-3; maybe TRBD1 (6 bases). This CDR3 is built from 14 residues. V was clipped by 9 bases and J by 5 bases, with 18 bases between them. The germline V gene has CDR1 LNHDA and CDR2 SQIVND (reference sequence). In nucleotides, the CDR3 is TGTGCCAGCGGGATCTCAGGGGCGGTAGATACGCAGTATTTT. Translated, it gives CASGISGAVDTQYF.

This chain joins TRBV7-2 and TRBJ1-2, with D perhaps TRBD1 (5 bases). Per the germline V gene, CDR1 is SGHTA and CDR2 is FQGNSA. CDR3 length: 14 amino acids. V gave up 1 base and J gave up 2 bases, with 8 bases separating them. The CDR3 DNA follows: TGTGCCAGCAGCTTAGTTGGGGGGAACTATGGCTACACCTTC. This sequence encodes CASSLVGGNYGYTF.

This clonotype showed up just a few times. The chain joins TRBV5-1 to TRBJ2-7, with 7 bases fitting TRBD1. V lost 3 bases, J lost 7 bases, and 10 bases stayed unmatched. The germline gives CDR1 SGHRS, CDR2 YFSETQ. This CDR3 is built from 14 residues. CDR3: CASSYYEQGREQYF. The CDR3 bases are TGCGCCAGCAGCTATTATGAACAGGGGCGAGAGCAGTACTTC.

This clonotype was seen at least ten times. The chain couples TRBV7-2 to TRBJ2-1, with 7 bases identical to TRBD1. The V segment lost 5 bases and the J segment 7 bases; nucleotides outside the gene matches: 17. Germline V gene sequence: CDR1 SGHTA, CDR2 FQGNSA. The CDR3 extends over 17 amino acids. CDR3 DNA: TGTGCCAGCAGCCCGGTAGGGACAGTTCGTATCTTAAATGAGCAGTTCTTC. This gives the protein CASSPVGTVRILNEQFF.

The CDR3 DNA sequence: TGCAGTGCTAGAGATGGGGATAACATTCAGTACTTC. Amino acids: CSARDGDNIQYF. This chain joins TRBV20-1 and TRBJ2-4; D is unresolved. Germline V gives CDR1 DFQATT, CDR2 SNEGSKA (reference sequence). The CDR3 is 12 residues long. V was cut by 0 bases and J by 7 bases, with 7 bases left in between.

The chain links TRBV11-1 to TRBJ2-1; TRBD2 aligns across 13 bases. With 5 bases clipped from V and 9 bases from J, the junction kept 10 bases outside the gene matches. Germline V CDR1 and CDR2: SGHAT, FQDESV (reference sequence). The CDR3 consists of 16 residues. CDR3 loop: CASSLRLAGGMAEQFF. CDR3 coding DNA: TGTGCCAGCAGCCTACGACTAGCGGGAGGAATGGCTGAGCAGTTCTTC.

This clonotype was counted at least ten times. The chain employs TRBV20-1 and TRBJ1-4; D is perhaps TRBD1 (6 bases). Trimming removed 1 base at V and 7 bases at J, with 7 bases between. The CDR3 length is 12 residues. CDR1 DFQATT and CDR2 SNEGSKA come from the germline V gene (reference sequence). The CDR3: CSARGGGEKLFF. The CDR3 DNA is TGCAGTGCTAGAGGAGGGGGTGAAAAACTGTTTTTT.

On this clonotype itself: A read error may be the cause here, since a much bigger clone is one base away. This chain connects TRBV3-1 to TRBJ1-1, with D unresolved. Trimming pared 5 bases from V and 8 bases from J, leaving 12 bases between. This CDR3 has 12 amino acids. Germline CDR1 is LGHDT and CDR2 is YNNKEL (reference sequence). In DNA, the CDR3 is TGTGCCAGCAGCGGAGTGACCCCCGAAGCTTTCTTT. Protein product: CASSGVTPEAFF.

The chain has TRBV4-1 and TRBJ1-2, with a tentative D call TRBD1 (5 bases). The CDR3 has 16 amino acids. From germline, CDR1 is MGHRA and CDR2 YSYEKL. The V and J ends lost 3 bases and 2 bases respectively, with 16 bases between them. CDR3 sequence: CASSHPGNPVNYGYTF. The CDR3 region has the DNA TGCGCCAGCAGCCATCCAGGGAACCCGGTAAACTATGGCTACACCTTC.

Concerning this clonotype itself: A read error may explain this, as a much larger clone is one base away. The rearrangement joins TRBV5-1 to TRBJ2-6; tentatively, D is TRBD1 (6 bases). Germline CDR1 SGHRS, CDR2 YFSETQ. This CDR3 is 17 amino acids long. DNA for the CDR3: TGCGCCAGCAAATACAGGGCAACTATCTCTGGGGCCAACGTCCTGATTTTC. Translated: CASKYRATISGANVLIF.

This clonotype showed up many times. This chain uses TRBV5-1 with TRBJ2-3; no clear D. With 1 base removed from V and 5 bases from J, the gap between germline ends came to 17 bases. This CDR3 has 16 residues. Looked up from germline, CDR1 is SGHRS and CDR2 is YFSETQ. The CDR3, as DNA: TGCGCCAGCAGCTTGAGAATATCCACTGTTGGAGATACGCAGTATTTT. Translation: CASSLRISTVGDTQYF.

This clonotype was found many times. V gene TRBV19 combines with J gene TRBJ2-1; 9 bases match TRBD2. V was pared by 7 bases and J by 4 bases, with 5 bases of the junction left unmatched. Germline loops: CDR1 LNHDA, CDR2 SQIVND (reference sequence). The CDR3 is 14 residues long. The CDR3 loop is CASTLAGTYNEQFF. The CDR3 DNA reads as TGTGCCAGTACTCTAGCGGGGACTTACAATGAGCAGTTCTTC.

The V and J genes are TRBV7-9 and TRBJ1-2, with D unresolved. Trimming removed 2 bases from V and 1 base from J, with 8 bases in between. CDR3 length equals 14 residues. The germline gives CDR1 SEHNR, CDR2 FQNEAQ (reference sequence). The CDR3 nucleotides are TGTGCCAGCAGCTTATTGAAGAATAACTATGGCTACACCTTC. This sequence encodes CASSLLKNNYGYTF.